These 28 T cell receptor beta chains share one sample of origin, sequenced in a study of blood T cell repertoires in COVID-19. Some clones are missing from TCRdb's copy, which holds only in-frame ones; the method was immunoSEQ multiplex PCR. Here the sample spans over 250,000 clones, just under 90% being singletons. Sequences were obtained from PBMCs or T cells enriched from blood (not recorded which). These receptors were taken from a woman aged 55-69 years who had recovered from COVID-19.

The chain links TRBV4-1 to TRBJ1-1; no reliable D call. V was trimmed by 5 bases and J by 3 bases, leaving 10 bases between them. Germline-derived CDR1 and CDR2 are MGHRA and YSYEKL. This CDR3 is built from 13 residues. The CDR3 sequence is CASSLAGDTEAFF. CDR3 DNA: TGCGCCAGCAGCTTAGCCGGGGACACTGAAGCTTTCTTT.

This clone was seen a few times. The gene calls are TRBV24-1 and TRBJ2-7; D is ambiguous. V was trimmed by 9 bases and J by 0 bases, leaving 8 bases between them. Germline V gives CDR1 KGHDR, CDR2 SFDVKD. The CDR3 is 12 residues long. The CDR3 protein is CATLTSSYEQYF. In DNA form, the CDR3 reads TGTGCCACCCTGACTTCCTCCTACGAGCAGTACTTC.

This clone showed up just a few times. The chain joins TRBV13 to TRBJ1-2; no definite D call. The V gene's germline CDR1 is PRHDT and CDR2 FYEKMQ (reference sequence). This CDR3 region has 17 residues. V lost 5 bases to trimming and J lost 4 bases, with 23 bases between them. Written as DNA, the CDR3 is TGTGCCAGCAGCACCAACCTTCCCCTTGACAACCTCTATGGCTACACCTTC. Its protein is CASSTNLPLDNLYGYTF.

The chain couples TRBV9 to TRBJ1-1, with 8 bases aligning to TRBD1. The CDR3 consists of 16 residues. Germline loops: CDR1 SGDLS, CDR2 YYNGEE. J was trimmed by 3 bases and V by 4 bases; bases with no gene match: 11. The CDR3 coding sequence is TGTGCCAGCAGCTCCGGACAGGGCGAGGGGGACACTGAAGCTTTCTTT. Translating gives CASSSGQGEGDTEAFF.

This sequence joins TRBV10-1 and TRBJ1-1; TRBD1 agrees at 8 bases. Germline assignment: CDR1 WNHNN and CDR2 SYGVQD (reference sequence). The CDR3 loop spans 12 amino acids. With V trimmed by 4 bases and J by 10 bases, 5 bases remained unmatched. CDR3 sequence (DNA): TGCGCCAGCAGTGGACAGGGGACGCGAGCTTTCTTT. Amino acids: CASSGQGTRAFF.

This clone has only a few counts. V and J are TRBV10-1 and TRBJ2-7, with TRBD2 identical over 12 bases. In germline, CDR1 is WNHNN, CDR2 SYGVQD (reference sequence). The CDR3 loop spans 18 amino acids. J gave up 4 bases and V 3 bases, and 13 bases lay outside the gene matches. The CDR3 DNA reads TGCGCCAGCAGTGAATCCCCGGCTCTAGCGGGAGGGATATACGAGCAGTACTTC. It encodes CASSESPALAGGIYEQYF.

The sample holds one count of this clone. The V gene is TRBV3-1 (or the pseudogene TRBV3-2), the J gene TRBJ1-4, with D uncertain. The germline gives CDR1 LGHDT, CDR2 YNNKEL (reference sequence). The CDR3 is made up of 14 amino acids. Trimming left V 4 bases short and J 2 bases short, with 8 bases between. The CDR3 DNA sequence: TGTGCCAGCAGCCGGGCAGTCACTAATGAAAAACTGTTTTTT. This translates into CASSRAVTNEKLFF.

The V call is TRBV2, the J call TRBJ1-1; 9 bases are shared with TRBD1. Germline V lookup: CDR1 SNHLY, CDR2 FYNNEI. The length of the CDR3 is 14 residues. After removal of 4 bases from V and 5 bases from J, the junction contained 5 bases not matched to a gene. This chain's CDR3 is CASSAYGQGTEAFF. Written as DNA, the CDR3 is TGTGCCAGCAGTGCATATGGACAGGGGACTGAAGCTTTCTTT.

The gene calls are TRBV5-1 and TRBJ1-4, with TRBD1 matching over 8 bases. Germline-derived CDR1 and CDR2 are SGHRS and YFSETQ. Trimming took 3 bases from V and 7 from J; bases not matched to a gene: 8. This CDR3 region has 15 residues. This CDR3 reads CASSSGTGGSEKLFF. Written as DNA, the CDR3 is TGCGCCAGCAGCTCCGGGACAGGAGGATCTGAAAAACTGTTTTTT.

The chain couples TRBV28 to TRBJ1-4, with 8 bases matching TRBD1. The CDR3 length is 14 residues. The germline CDR1 and CDR2 sequences are MDHEN and SYDVKM. V dropped 5 bases and J dropped 7; count of bases not matched to a gene: 6. In DNA form, the CDR3 reads TGTGCCAGCAGTCGAGCACAGGGGGTTGAAAAACTGTTTTTT. Amino acids: CASSRAQGVEKLFF.

V and J are TRBV4-1 and TRBJ2-1; the match to TRBD2 covers 10 bases. The CDR3 length is 16 residues. V dropped 1 base and J dropped 4; count of bases not matched to a gene: 4. From germline, CDR1 is MGHRA and CDR2 YSYEKL. The CDR3 protein is CASSQGGTSVYNEQFF. The CDR3 coding sequence is TGCGCCAGCAGCCAAGGGGGGACTAGCGTTTACAATGAGCAGTTCTTC.

In regard to this clone: Other nucleotide sequences from this sample produce the same CDR3. This chain joins TRBV19 and TRBJ2-1; 8 positions match TRBD1. This CDR3 is 15 amino acids long. V was clipped by 1 base and J by 1 base; unmatched bases: 0. CDR1 is LNHDA and CDR2 is SQIVND in the germline V gene (reference sequence). Here the CDR3 reads CASSIGQGSYNEQFF. The CDR3 nucleotides are TGTGCCAGTAGTATAGGACAGGGGTCCTACAATGAGCAGTTCTTC.

This clone was detected only once. The genes are TRBV19 and TRBJ2-5; D may be TRBD1 (5 bases). The CDR3 totals 15 residues. The germline CDR1 and CDR2 sequences are LNHDA and SQIVND (reference sequence). V was clipped by 7 bases and J by 1 base, with 16 bases between them. CDR3 DNA: TGTGCCAGTAAGGGGAACTGGGGAACCCAAGAGACCCAGTACTTC. It translates to CASKGNWGTQETQYF. The whole variable domain, filled in from reference TRBV19 and TRBJ2-5, reads DGGITQSPKYLFRKEGQNVTLSCEQNLNHDAMYWYRQDPGQGLRLIYYSQIVNDFQKGDIAEGYSVSREKKESFPLTVTSAQKNPTAFYLCASKGNWGTQETQYFGPGTRLLVL.

This clone has more than one count but fewer than ten. The J gene is TRBJ2-2, the V gene TRBV6-5; D uncertain. Trimming left V 0 bases short and J 4 bases short, with 3 bases between. Germline lookup yields CDR1 MNHEY and CDR2 SVGAGI. The length of the CDR3 is 13 residues. The CDR3 here is CASSYSSTGELFF. CDR3 DNA sequence: TGTGCCAGCAGTTACTCGAGCACCGGGGAGCTGTTTTTT.

This chain joins TRBV18 and TRBJ1-1, with D perhaps TRBD1 (5 bases). Trimming removed 2 bases from V and 2 bases from J, with 12 bases in between. Germline CDR1 is KGHSH and CDR2 is LQKENI. CDR3 length: 15 amino acids. The CDR3 loop reads CASSPTTQGNTEAFF. As DNA, the CDR3 is TGTGCCAGCTCACCAACTACCCAGGGAAACACTGAAGCTTTCTTT.

This chain uses TRBV5-1 with TRBJ1-4; 7 positions match TRBD1. Germline CDR1 is SGHRS and CDR2 is YFSETQ. After removal of 5 bases from V and 4 bases from J, the junction contained 5 bases not matched to a gene. The CDR3 has 14 residues. The CDR3 DNA reads as TGCGCCAGCAGAGAGACAGGGAATAATGAAAAACTGTTTTTT. Protein: CASRETGNNEKLFF.

J is TRBJ1-4 and V is TRBV7-3; TRBD1 might be the D (6 bases). Germline V lookup: CDR1 SGHTA, CDR2 FQGTGA. V gave up 5 bases and J gave up 8 bases, with 15 bases separating them. The CDR3 is made up of 14 amino acids. As DNA, the CDR3 is TGTGCCAGCAGCCCTCACAGGGATTGCGAAAAACTGTTTTTT. Translated, it gives CASSPHRDCEKLFF.

The chain couples TRBV3-1 (or the pseudogene TRBV3-2) to TRBJ2-4; unclear D gene. V lost 5 bases, J lost 4 bases, and 15 bases lay in between. This CDR3 has 15 amino acids. Per the germline V gene, CDR1 is LGHDT and CDR2 is YNNKEL (reference sequence). DNA for the CDR3: TGTGCCAGCAGCGTATGGTATCCCAGAAAAAACATTCAGTACTTC. Translation gives CASSVWYPRKNIQYF.

The chain is built from TRBV24-1 and TRBJ1-1, with D possibly being TRBD1 (6 bases). The CDR3 is 13 residues long. Germline lookup yields CDR1 KGHDR and CDR2 SFDVKD. CDR3 coding DNA: TGTGCTACTAGTAGGGGGATTAACACTGAAGCTTTCTTT. Translation: CATSRGINTEAFF.

The V gene is TRBV7-2, the J gene TRBJ2-7, with a tentative D call TRBD2 (6 bases). CDR1 is SGHTA, CDR2 FQGNSA, per germline. Trimming cost V 5 bases and J 2 bases, with 10 bases left between them. This CDR3 spans 13 amino acids. In DNA, the CDR3 is TGTGCCAGCAGCCTCTCGGGAGCCTACGAGCAGTACTTC. It translates to CASSLSGAYEQYF.

CDR3 residues: CASSLRTDRNTIYF. The CDR3 nucleotides read TGTGCCAGCAGTCTAAGGACAGATAGAAACACCATATATTTT. The chain couples TRBV6-5 to TRBJ1-3; maybe TRBD1 (6 bases). The germline CDR1 and CDR2 sequences are MNHEY and SVGAGI. Trimming shortened V by 5 bases and J by 5 bases, and 13 bases separated the two germline ends. CDR3 size: 14 residues.

DNA of the CDR3: TGTGCCAGCTCACCTATGGGACAGGACACTGAAGCTTTCTTT. Protein product: CASSPMGQDTEAFF. The rearrangement links TRBV18 to TRBJ1-1, with 8 bases that match TRBD1. This CDR3 spans 14 amino acids. After removal of 3 bases from V and 3 bases from J, the junction contained 3 bases not matched to a gene. CDR1 and CDR2 (germline): KGHSH, LQKENI.

This clone has more than one count but fewer than ten. The chain uses TRBV11-1 and TRBJ2-1, with TRBD2 identical over 7 bases. Germline CDR1 is SGHAT and CDR2 is FQDESV (reference sequence). J was trimmed by 3 bases and V by 5 bases; bases with no gene match: 4. CDR3 length equals 14 residues. CDR3 nucleotide sequence: TGTGCCAGCAGCGGACGGACTAGCTACAATGAGCAGTTCTTC. This translates into CASSGRTSYNEQFF.

Only a few counts were recorded for this clone. This CDR3 is also generated by other DNA sequences in the sample. The V call is TRBV30, the J call TRBJ1-6, with D possibly being TRBD1 (5 bases). V dropped 5 bases and J dropped 6 bases, with 11 bases sitting between them. CDR1 GTSNPN and CDR2 SVGIG come from the germline V gene (reference sequence). CDR3 length: 13 residues. CDR3 DNA: TGTGCCTGGGCCGGGACTGCTAATTCACCCCTCCACTTT. It is translated as CAWAGTANSPLHF.

This clone is a singleton in its sample. The chain joins TRBV29-1 to TRBJ1-6, with D possibly TRBD1 on 5 matching bases. Germline V gives CDR1 SQVTM, CDR2 ANQGSEA. V shed 4 bases and J shed 8 bases, with 9 bases lying between them. This CDR3 contains 12 residues. CDR3 protein: CSVVIGDSPLHF. For the CDR3, the DNA is TGCAGCGTTGTGATAGGGGATTCACCCCTCCACTTT.

The chain combines TRBV6-5 with TRBJ1-1, with unresolved D. V was clipped by 7 bases and J by 6 bases, with 15 bases between them. CDR3 length: 13 amino acids. Germline V gene data show CDR1 as MNHEY and CDR2 as SVGAGI. The CDR3 protein is CASTDSGWPEAFF. In DNA, the CDR3 is TGTGCCAGCACCGATTCGGGATGGCCTGAAGCTTTCTTT.

The chain joins TRBV28 to TRBJ2-1; D is uncertain. The CDR3 has 12 amino acids. V was pared by 3 bases and J by 3 bases, with 3 bases between. Germline V gene lookup returns CDR1 MDHEN and CDR2 SYDVKM. The CDR3 DNA reads as TGTGCCAGCAGTTTGAGCTACAATGAGCAGTTCTTC. It specifies CASSLSYNEQFF.

V gene TRBV6-5 combines with J gene TRBJ1-1; D uncertain. V was shortened by 6 bases and J by 1 base, with 12 bases between the two germline ends. Germline lookup yields CDR1 MNHEY and CDR2 SVGAGI. The CDR3 runs 14 residues. The CDR3 loop reads CASSLARGNTEAFF. In DNA, the CDR3 is TGTGCCAGCAGCCTGGCCCGTGGGAACACTGAAGCTTTCTTT.